This is a list of T cell receptor beta chains from one sample in a study of cytomegalovirus exposure and HLA in healthy donors. Sequencing was performed with immunoSEQ multiplex PCR; in TCRdb, only in-frame clones are kept and a portion is missing. This table holds about 87,000 clones, 74% found once. Sequencing was carried out using PBMCs. These receptor sequences come from a young man in good health and CMV-seropositive. Each CDR3 is given with its conserved first and last residue.

TRBV29-1 CSVTGEDYTF
TRBV7-2 CASSLGLAEETQYF
TRBV29-1 CSVEGGLYGYTF
TRBV5-4 CASSWDRGGRTDTQYF
TRBV6-5 CASSYSGGPQHF
TRBV30 CACLPPGGSYNSPLHF
TRBV7-8 CASSTGWRGTGELFF
TRBV25-1 CASSESTGYTEAFF
TRBV2 CASSDGQGGEIQYF
TRBV30 CAWSEGGRYEQYF
TRBV7-3 CASRPNPGTGELFF
TRBV19 CASTPGGSYNSPLHF
TRBV5-4 CASRSRGGAGGYGYTF
TRBV9 CASSVAESRGYTF
TRBV29-1 CSVRDSGPEAFF
TRBV10-3 CAISAGHLTSYEQYF
TRBV2 CASSRTAIDQPQHF
TRBV2 CAFTGASTDTQYF
TRBV14 CASSPLASGTDTQYF
TRBV13 CASSPGGNNEQFF
TRBV28 CATFTPSGNTEAFF
TRBV5-5 CASNPGWGGYNEQFF
TRBV6-1 CASSEDRGRGYTF